Below, one TCR beta chain is given with its context. Its specificity is unknown. The CDR3 length is 14 residues. V was clipped by 0 bases and J by 4 bases; unmatched bases: 3. Looked up from germline, CDR1 is SQVTM and CDR2 is ANQGSEA. These data originate in a study of blood T cells in healthy people across ages. About the study: The template switching approach captured approximately one barcoded beta molecule for every two T cells. Study-level results: Total diversity from one million sequenced T cells was likely underestimated.

Primers used in a second PCR of about 6 to 11 cycles were a sample-barcoded 5' primer and a J-beta primer mix. One entry per CDR3 protein results from TCRdb running MiXCR on the 5' RACE reads. The sample has roughly 900,000 distinct CDR3 sequences, around 48% seen once. The chain uses TRBV29-1 and TRBJ2-3, with 8 nucleotides matching TRBD2. This clonotype was obtained from a young man in good health. The sequencing input was blood. DNA for the CDR3: TGCAGCGTTGAAGAGCGGGGGGCACCAGATACGCAGTATTTT. This codes for CSVEERGAPDTQYF.